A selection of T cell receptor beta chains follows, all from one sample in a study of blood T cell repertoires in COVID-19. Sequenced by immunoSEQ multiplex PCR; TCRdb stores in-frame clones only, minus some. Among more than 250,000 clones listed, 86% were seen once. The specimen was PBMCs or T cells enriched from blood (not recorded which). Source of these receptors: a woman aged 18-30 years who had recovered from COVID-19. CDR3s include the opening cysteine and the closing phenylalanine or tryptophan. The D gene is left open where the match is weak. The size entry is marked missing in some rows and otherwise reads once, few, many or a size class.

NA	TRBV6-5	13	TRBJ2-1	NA	TGTGCCAGCAGCCCCGGGAGATACAATGAGCAGTTCTTC	CASSPGRYNEQFF
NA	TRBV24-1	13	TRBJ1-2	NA	TGTGCCACCAGTCGGGGGGTGGACTATGGCTACACCTTC	CATSRGVDYGYTF
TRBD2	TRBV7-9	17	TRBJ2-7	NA	TGTGCCAGCAGGCCCAGAATGAGCGGGAGGGCCAAAGACGAGCAGTACTTC	CASRPRMSGRAKDEQYF
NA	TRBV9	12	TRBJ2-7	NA	TGTGCCAGCAGCGCTGTGGGCGGGGAGCAGTACTTC	CASSAVGGEQYF
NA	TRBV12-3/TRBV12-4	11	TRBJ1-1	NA	TGTGCCAGCAGTTTGGGGGCAGGGGCTTTCTTT	CASSLGAGAFF
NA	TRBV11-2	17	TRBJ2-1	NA	TGTGCCAGCAGCTTAGCCTCAAACCGGGTGCAGAACAATGAGCAGTTCTTC	CASSLASNRVQNNEQFF
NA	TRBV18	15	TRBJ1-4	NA	TGTGCCAGCTCCGACGCGGCATCAACTAATGAAAAACTGTTTTTT	CASSDAASTNEKLFF
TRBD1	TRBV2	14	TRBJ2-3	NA	TGTGCCAGGGTCGACAGGGGGCGCCCAGATACGCAGTATTTT	CARVDRGRPDTQYF
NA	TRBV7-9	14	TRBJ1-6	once	TGTGCCAGCAGCTTAGTCGGGGGAGGGTCACCCCTCCACTTT	CASSLVGGGSPLHF
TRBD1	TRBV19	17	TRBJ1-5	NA	TGTGCCAGTAGTATACCAGGGGACAGGGGGCGACGGCAGCCCCAGCATTTT	CASSIPGDRGRRQPQHF
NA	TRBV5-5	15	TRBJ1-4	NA	TGTGCCAGCATCCTCATGACAGGCTATAATGAAAAACTGTTTTTT	CASILMTGYNEKLFF
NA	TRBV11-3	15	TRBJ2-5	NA	TGTGCCAGCAGCCTCGGAGGGGGGGCCGGAGAGACCCAGTACTTC	CASSLGGGAGETQYF
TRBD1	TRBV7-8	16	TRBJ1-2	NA	TGTGCCAGCAGCTTAATTGTGCAGGGGGCAAACTATGGCTACACCTTC	CASSLIVQGANYGYTF
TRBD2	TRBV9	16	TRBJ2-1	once	TGTGCCAGCAGCGAATTAGCGGGAGCAGGCTACAATGAGCAGTTCTTC	CASSELAGAGYNEQFF
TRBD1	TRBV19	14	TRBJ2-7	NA	TGTGCCAGTCACACGGACAGGGCCCCCTACGAGCAGTACTTC	CASHTDRAPYEQYF
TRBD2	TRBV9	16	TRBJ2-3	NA	TGTGCCAGCAGCGTATCTAGCGGGGGGAGCACAGATACGCAGTATTTT	CASSVSSGGSTDTQYF
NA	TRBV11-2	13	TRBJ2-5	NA	TGTGCCAGCAGCGTAGGGGCGCAAGAGACCCAGTACTTC	CASSVGAQETQYF
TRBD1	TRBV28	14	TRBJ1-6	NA	TGTGCCAGCAGTTTGGGACAGGCGGGGACACCCCTCCACTTT	CASSLGQAGTPLHF
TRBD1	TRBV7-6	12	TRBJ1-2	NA	TGTGCCAGTGGGACAGGACACTATGGCTACACCTTC	CASGTGHYGYTF
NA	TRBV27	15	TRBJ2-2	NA	TGTGCCAGCACCCGCTCAACTGGAGGCACCGGGGAGCTGTTTTTT	CASTRSTGGTGELFF
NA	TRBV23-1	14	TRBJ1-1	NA	TGCGCCGACAATGACGGAACCTTGAACACTGAAGCTTTCTTT	CADNDGTLNTEAFF
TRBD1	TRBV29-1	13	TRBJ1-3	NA	TGCAGCGTGGGACAGGGGGCAGGAAACACCATATATTTT	CSVGQGAGNTIYF
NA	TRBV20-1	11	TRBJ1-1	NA	TGCAGTGCCCCAGACTACTTCGAAGCTTTCTTT	CSAPDYFEAFF
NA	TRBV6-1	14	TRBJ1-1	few	TGTGCCAGCAGTGAAGCGCAGATGAACACTGAAGCTTTCTTT	CASSEAQMNTEAFF
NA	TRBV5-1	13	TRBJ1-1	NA	TGCGCCAGCAGCCCCCTAGGGGACACTGAAGCTTTCTTT	CASSPLGDTEAFF
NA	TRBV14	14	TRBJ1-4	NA	TGTGCCAGCAGCCAGAGCCGAAGAGGTGAAAAACTGTTTTTT	CASSQSRRGEKLFF
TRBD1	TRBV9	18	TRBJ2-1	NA	TGTGCCAGCAGCGTATCCCCGACAGGGACCCTCTCCTACAATGAGCAGTTCTTC	CASSVSPTGTLSYNEQFF
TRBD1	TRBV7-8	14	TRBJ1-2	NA	TGTGCCAGCAGCTTAGAGAGGGGGCCAGATGGCTACACCTTC	CASSLERGPDGYTF
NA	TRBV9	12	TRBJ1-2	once	TGTGCCAGCAGCGCCACAGGGAGAGGCTACACCTTC	CASSATGRGYTF
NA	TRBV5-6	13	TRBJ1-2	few	TGTGCCAGCAGCTTGCCCAGTAACTATGGCTACACCTTC	CASSLPSNYGYTF
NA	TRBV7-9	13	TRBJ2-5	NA	TGTGCCAGCAGCTTACGGGTTGTCGAGACCCAGTACTTC	CASSLRVVETQYF
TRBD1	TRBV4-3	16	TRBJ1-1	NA	TGCGCCAGCAGCCGCCTGGGACAGGGCCCGGGCACTGAAGCTTTCTTT	CASSRLGQGPGTEAFF